This T cell receptor beta chain was sequenced during a study of blood T cells in healthy people across ages (dated by TCRdb to the mid-2010s). General notes on the study: In model experiments, template switching captured about one uniquely barcoded TCR beta cDNA molecule for every two T cells. Donors of different ages were randomly distributed across sequencing lanes to avoid experimental bias. Two additional independent replicas of 1 million unique cDNA reads from the same blood draw were analyzed for two donors (one aged 18 to 30 and one aged 80 or older). Donors were grouped into four age groups: young (average approximately 16 years), middle-aged (around 39), aged (roughly 67) and long-lived (approximately 75). The study measured age-related changes in TCR beta repertoire diversity using deep sequencing normalized with unique cDNA molecular identifiers. The full study reports these points: Estimates of total diversity based on one million sequenced T cells were considered lower bounds and underestimates. The long-lived group showed more naive CD4+ T cells, fewer expanded clones and increased TCR diversity than the aged group, suggesting age selection. Observed TCR beta diversity correlated strongly with the percentage of naive T cells measured by flow cytometry. The CMV infection status of donors was not known, potentially confounding age-related changes in expanded clonotypes. Conclusive comparison of naive and antigen-experienced compartments was prevented by the profiling of bulk unsorted PBMCs. As age increased, observed TCR beta diversity per million T cells dropped in a roughly linear way, and a significant reduction was already evident by age 40.

Library preparation employed 5' RACE. The sequencing machine was an Illumina HiSeq 2500. The second PCR ran for roughly 7 to 11 cycles and used a J-beta primer mix along with a sample-barcoded 5' primer. Each TCR beta cDNA molecule received a unique molecular identifier from a template-switch 5' adaptor carrying 12 random nucleotides. Each sample yielded at least 2.5 million CDR3-containing paired-end reads. First-strand cDNA synthesis was performed from all RNA using the Mint cDNA synthesis kit, with priming by a TRBC-specific oligonucleotide. All cDNA was treated with uracil-DNA glycosylase and then went through a first 18-cycle PCR with the universal primers M1SS and BC2_uni_R. In the original analysis: Each sample was normalized by randomly selecting 1 million high-quality reads, each carrying a distinct molecular identifier. Instead of being binned into consensus sequences, reads with shared molecular identifiers were discarded. MiTCR, set to a Q25 quality threshold and the strictest error-elimination algorithm, was used for CDR3 identification, clonotype clustering and error correction. Lower-bound total TCR beta diversity was estimated with a nonparametric unseen species model using Euler transformation. TCRdb reanalyzed the raw reads on its own, using fastp at Q25 for trimming and MiXCR for clone calling, and kept in-frame beta chains. CDR3 protein duplicates are merged, each entry listing the most common genes and DNA. TCRdb assigned the V and J calls; the authors' analysis was not used. For this sample the table gives under 2,000,000 distinct CDR3 sequences, of which 49% were detected only once. The ten largest account for roughly 2% of the sample.

CDR1 and CDR2 (MNHEY, SMNVEV) derive from the germline V gene (reference sequence). There are 13 amino acids in the CDR3, from cysteine to phenylalanine inclusive. Left in the record is the CDR3 DNA by itself, 39 bases read in frame from the first base. V loses 11 bases, J loses 4 bases, and the germline ends lie 18 bases apart. In regard to this clonotype: Its antigen specificity is not known. There are no base qualities to consult, and no much larger clone falls within one base.

The 39 donors, aged about 6 to 100 years, were systemically healthy Caucasian individuals from Russia. Around 10 milliliters of peripheral blood were collected from each donor into EDTA-treated Vacutainer tubes. Ficoll-Paque density-gradient centrifugation was used to isolate PBMCs, with at least 6.5 million per sample. Total RNA, at least 6 micrograms per sample, was extracted from PBMCs with Trizol reagent. For every donor, flow cytometry on a PBMC aliquot measured the percentage of naive CD45RAhigh/CD27high T cells. This receptor chain uses TRBV27 and TRBJ2-7; the D gene is perhaps TRBD1, from 6 matching bases. The receptor was isolated from a woman between 40 and 50 years old in good health. Sequencing was carried out using blood. For the CDR3, the sequence is CAAARQEAYEQYF. The sequenced DNA is TGTGCCGCCGCGCGACAGGAGGCATACGAGCAGTACTTC.